The present T cell receptor beta chain was sequenced within a study of monozygotic twins with inflammatory bowel disease. Study-wide results and caveats: Immunosuppressive treatments were not uniform, and this may have added variability to patient repertoires. A single strong IBD-associated signal or clonotype was not supported by the findings.

Someone took an approximately 2.4 ml blood sample from each of the donors. The CDR3 length is 14 residues. Each UMI harboured a 6-nucleotide sample barcode and was appended via template switching. TCRdb derives one entry per CDR3 protein from the 5' RACE reads, leaving out DNA. Across 160,000 or so distinct CDR3 sequences, the top ten clones capture roughly 2.4% of the sample. Turning to this clonotype: Antigen: not known.

The sequencing sample was made of blood. This TCR was recovered from a human donor with ulcerative colitis or Crohn's disease, or a healthy co-twin of an affected twin (not recorded which). This chain joins TRBV12-3 or TRBV12-4 and TRBJ2-1; there is no DNA to check the TCRdb D call of TRBD2. CDR3 sequence: CASSLSGTSTSPVF.